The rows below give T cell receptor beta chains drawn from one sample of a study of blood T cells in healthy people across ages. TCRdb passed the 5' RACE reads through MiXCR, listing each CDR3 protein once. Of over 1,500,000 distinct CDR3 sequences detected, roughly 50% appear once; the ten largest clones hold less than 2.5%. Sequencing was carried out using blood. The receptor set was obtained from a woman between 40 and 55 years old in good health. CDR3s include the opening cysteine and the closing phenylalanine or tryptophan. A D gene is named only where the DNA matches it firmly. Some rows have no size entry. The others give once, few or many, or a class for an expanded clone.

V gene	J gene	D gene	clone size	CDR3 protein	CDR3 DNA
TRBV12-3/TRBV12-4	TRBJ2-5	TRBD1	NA	CASSATTGSETQYF	TGTGCCAGCAGTGCTACGACAGGGTCGGAGACCCAGTACTTC
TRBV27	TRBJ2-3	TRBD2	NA	CASSNPAGETDTQYF	TGTGCCAGCAGTAACCCGGCGGGGGAGACAGATACGCAGTATTTT
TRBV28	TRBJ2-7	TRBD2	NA	CASSPSGIYEQYF	TGCGCCAGCAGTCCTAGCGGGATCTACGAGCAGTACTTC
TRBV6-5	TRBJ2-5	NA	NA	CASSPIGTIQETQYF	TGTGCCAGCAGTCCAATCGGGACCATCCAAGAGACCCAGTACTTC
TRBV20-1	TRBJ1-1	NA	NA	CSASRGPTEAFF	TGCAGTGCTAGCCGGGGGCCCACTGAAGCTTTCTTT
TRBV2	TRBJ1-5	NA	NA	CASKGQSNQPQHF	TGTGCCAGCAAGGGGCAAAGCAATCAGCCCCAGCATTTT
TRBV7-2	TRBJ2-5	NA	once	CASSLLGSSRHLDEQYF	TGTGCCAGCAGCTTGTTGGGGAGTAGCAGGCATTTGGATGAGCAGTACTTC
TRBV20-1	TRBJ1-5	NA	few	CSARRQYNQPQHF	TGCAGTGCTCGCCGACAGTACAATCAGCCCCAGCATTTT
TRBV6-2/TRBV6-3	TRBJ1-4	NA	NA	CASSPSLFNEKLFF	TGTGCCAGCAGTCCCTCACTCTTCAATGAAAAACTGTTTTTT
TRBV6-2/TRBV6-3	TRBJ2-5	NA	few	CASTIYGLNQETQYF	TGTGCCAGCACTATTTACGGGCTCAACCAAGAGACCCAGTACTTC
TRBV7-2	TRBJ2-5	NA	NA	CVSSLEGPETQYF	TGTGTCAGCAGCTTAGAGGGACCGGAGACCCAGTACTTC
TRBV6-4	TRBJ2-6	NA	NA	CASSVTGTGANVLTF	TGTGCCAGCAGTGTCACAGGGACTGGGGCCAACGTCCTGACTTTC
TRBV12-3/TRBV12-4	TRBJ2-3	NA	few	CASSLGGGGVDTQYF	TGTGCCAGCAGTTTAGGCGGGGGCGGGGTAGATACGCAGTATTTT
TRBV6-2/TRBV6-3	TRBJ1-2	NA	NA	CASTSGLHYGYTF	TGTGCCAGCACCTCCGGGCTCCACTATGGCTACACCTTC
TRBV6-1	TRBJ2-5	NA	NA	CASREILGETQYF	TGTGCCAGCAGGGAAATTTTGGGAGAGACCCAGTACTTC
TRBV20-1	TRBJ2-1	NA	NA	CSAGGTVYNEQFF	TGCAGTGCTGGAGGGACAGTGTACAATGAGCAGTTCTTC
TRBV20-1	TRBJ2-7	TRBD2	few	CSAGRLAGEPYEQYF	TGCAGTGCTGGTAGACTAGCGGGGGAGCCCTACGAGCAGTACTTC
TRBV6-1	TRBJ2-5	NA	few	CASSDVGAGKEETQYF	TGTGCCAGCAGTGATGTTGGTGCGGGAAAGGAAGAGACCCAGTACTTC
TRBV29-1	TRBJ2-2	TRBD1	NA	CSVAAGTGHTGELFF	TGCAGCGTTGCGGCCGGGACAGGTCACACCGGGGAGCTGTTTTTT
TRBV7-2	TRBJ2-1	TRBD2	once	CASSLARLAPEQFF	TGTGCCAGCAGCCTCGCCCGACTAGCGCCTGAGCAGTTCTTC
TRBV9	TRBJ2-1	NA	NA	CASSVARGSFNEQFF	TGTGCCAGCAGCGTAGCCAGGGGTTCCTTCAATGAGCAGTTCTTC
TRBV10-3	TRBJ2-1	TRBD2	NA	CAMQLGLAGGSSYNEQFF	TGTGCCATGCAACTTGGGCTAGCGGGGGGGAGCTCCTACAATGAGCAGTTCTTC
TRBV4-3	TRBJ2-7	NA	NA	CASSQERGGGAQYF	TGCGCCAGCAGCCAAGAACGAGGGGGTGGGGCCCAGTACTTC
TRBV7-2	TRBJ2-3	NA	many	CASSTTFADTQYF	TGTGCCAGCAGCACAACGTTCGCAGATACGCAGTATTTT
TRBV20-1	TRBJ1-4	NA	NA	CSASEMGEANEKLFF	TGCAGTGCTAGCGAGATGGGGGAGGCTAATGAAAAACTGTTTTTT
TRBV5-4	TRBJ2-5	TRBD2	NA	CASSLMAGGQETQYF	TGTGCCAGCAGCTTGATGGCGGGGGGGCAAGAGACCCAGTACTTC
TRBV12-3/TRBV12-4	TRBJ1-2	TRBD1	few	CASTRTGGNRNYGYTF	TGTGCCAGCACCAGAACAGGGGGGAATAGAAACTATGGCTACACCTTC
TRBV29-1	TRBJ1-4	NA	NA	CSVQGQLNEKLFF	TGCAGCGTTCAAGGGCAGCTTAATGAAAAACTGTTTTTT
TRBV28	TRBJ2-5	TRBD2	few	CASSSGTSGAAAQYF	TGTGCCAGCAGTTCTGGGACTAGCGGGGCCGCGGCCCAGTACTTC
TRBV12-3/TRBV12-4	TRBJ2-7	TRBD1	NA	CASSSRDRVIYEQYF	TGTGCCAGCAGTTCTAGGGACAGGGTAATCTACGAGCAGTACTTC
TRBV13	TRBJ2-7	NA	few	CASSKEVSHEQYF	TGTGCCAGCAGCAAAGAAGTATCCCACGAGCAGTACTTC
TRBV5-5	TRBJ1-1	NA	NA	CASSLEWGSTEAFF	TGTGCCAGCAGCTTGGAATGGGGGAGTACTGAAGCTTTCTTT
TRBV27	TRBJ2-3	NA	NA	CASTERSTDTQYF	TGTGCCAGCACCGAGCGGTCCACAGATACGCAGTATTTT
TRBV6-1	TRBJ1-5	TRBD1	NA	CASTMTGENQPQHF	TGTGCCAGCACAATGACAGGGGAGAATCAGCCCCAGCATTTT